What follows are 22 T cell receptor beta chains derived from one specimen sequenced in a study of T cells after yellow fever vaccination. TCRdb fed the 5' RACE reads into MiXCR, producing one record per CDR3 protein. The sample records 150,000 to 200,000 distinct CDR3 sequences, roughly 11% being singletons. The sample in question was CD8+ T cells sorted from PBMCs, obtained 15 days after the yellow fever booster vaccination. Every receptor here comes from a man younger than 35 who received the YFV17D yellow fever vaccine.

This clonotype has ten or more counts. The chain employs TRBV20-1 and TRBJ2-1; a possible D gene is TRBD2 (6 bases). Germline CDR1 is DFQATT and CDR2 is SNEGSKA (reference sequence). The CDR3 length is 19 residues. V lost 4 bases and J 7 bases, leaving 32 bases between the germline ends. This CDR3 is CSAKTLYAPGTSNGNEQFF. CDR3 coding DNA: TGCAGTGCTAAAACCTTATATGCACCCGGGACTTCAAACGGGAATGAGCAGTTCTTC.

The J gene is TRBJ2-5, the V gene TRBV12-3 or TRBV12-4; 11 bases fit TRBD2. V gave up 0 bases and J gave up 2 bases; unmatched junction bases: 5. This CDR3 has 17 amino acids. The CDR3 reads CASSLALAGGQQETQYF. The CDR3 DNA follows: TGTGCCAGCAGTTTAGCGCTAGCGGGGGGCCAACAAGAGACCCAGTACTTC.

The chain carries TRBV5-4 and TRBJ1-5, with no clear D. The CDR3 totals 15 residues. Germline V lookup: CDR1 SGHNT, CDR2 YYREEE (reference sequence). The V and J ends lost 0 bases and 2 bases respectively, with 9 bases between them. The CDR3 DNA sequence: TGTGCCAGCAGCTTGGGGCCCGGAGGCAATCAGCCCCAGCATTTT. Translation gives CASSLGPGGNQPQHF.

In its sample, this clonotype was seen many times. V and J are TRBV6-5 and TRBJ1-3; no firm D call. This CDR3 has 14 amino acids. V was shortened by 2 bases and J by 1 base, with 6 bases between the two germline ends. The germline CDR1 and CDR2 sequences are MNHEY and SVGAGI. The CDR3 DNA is TGTGCCAGCAGTTACCGAGGTTCTGGAAACACCATATATTTT. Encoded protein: CASSYRGSGNTIYF.

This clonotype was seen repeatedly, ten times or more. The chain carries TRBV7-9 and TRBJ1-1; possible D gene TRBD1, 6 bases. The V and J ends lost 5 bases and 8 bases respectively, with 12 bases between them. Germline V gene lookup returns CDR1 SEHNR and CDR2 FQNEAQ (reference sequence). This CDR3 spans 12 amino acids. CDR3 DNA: TGTGCCAGCAGCCCACCCGGACAGGAAGCTTTCTTT. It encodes CASSPPGQEAFF.

Here the CDR3 DNA reads TGTGCCAGCAAGGATAGGTCGCCCTACGAGCAGTACTTC. The encoded protein is CASKDRSPYEQYF. The chain recombines TRBV2 with TRBJ2-7; the D is unclear. Trimming removed 7 bases at V and 2 bases at J, with 12 bases between. The CDR3 loop spans 13 amino acids. Germline V lookup: CDR1 SNHLY, CDR2 FYNNEI.

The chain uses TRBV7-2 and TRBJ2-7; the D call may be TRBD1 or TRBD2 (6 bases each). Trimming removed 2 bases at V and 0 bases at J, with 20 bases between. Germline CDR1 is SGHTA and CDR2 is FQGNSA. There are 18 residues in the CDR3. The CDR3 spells CASSLIWDGGSSSYEQYF. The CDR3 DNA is TGTGCCAGCAGCTTAATCTGGGACGGGGGCAGTTCCTCCTACGAGCAGTACTTC.

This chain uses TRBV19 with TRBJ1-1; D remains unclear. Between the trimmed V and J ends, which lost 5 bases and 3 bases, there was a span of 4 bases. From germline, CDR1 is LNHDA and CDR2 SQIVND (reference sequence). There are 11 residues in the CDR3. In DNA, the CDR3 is TGTGCCAGTAGTGCCCACACTGAAGCTTTCTTT. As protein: CASSAHTEAFF.

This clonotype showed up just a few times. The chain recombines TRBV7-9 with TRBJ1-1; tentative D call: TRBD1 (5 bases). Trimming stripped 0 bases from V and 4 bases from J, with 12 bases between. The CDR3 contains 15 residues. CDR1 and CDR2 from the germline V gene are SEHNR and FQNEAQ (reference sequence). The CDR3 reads CASSLAQGRSTEAFF. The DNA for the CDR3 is TGTGCCAGCAGCTTAGCCCAGGGTCGTAGCACTGAAGCTTTCTTT.

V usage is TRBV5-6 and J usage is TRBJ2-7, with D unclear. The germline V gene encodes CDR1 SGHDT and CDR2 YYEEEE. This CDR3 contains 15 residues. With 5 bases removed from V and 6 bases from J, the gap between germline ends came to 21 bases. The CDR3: CASSPKGGWGREQYF. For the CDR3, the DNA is TGTGCCAGCAGTCCGAAAGGTGGTTGGGGTCGCGAGCAGTACTTC.

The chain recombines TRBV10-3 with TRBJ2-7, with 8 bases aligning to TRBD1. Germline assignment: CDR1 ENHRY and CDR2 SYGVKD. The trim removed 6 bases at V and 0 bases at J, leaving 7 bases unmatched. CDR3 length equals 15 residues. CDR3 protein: CAIRSGQDNSYEQYF. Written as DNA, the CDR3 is TGTGCCATCAGATCGGGACAGGACAACTCCTACGAGCAGTACTTC.

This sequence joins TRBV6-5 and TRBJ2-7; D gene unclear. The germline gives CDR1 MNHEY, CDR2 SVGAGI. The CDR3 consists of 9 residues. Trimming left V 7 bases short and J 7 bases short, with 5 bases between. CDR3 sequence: CASTTEQYF. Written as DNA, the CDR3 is TGTGCCAGCACAACAGAGCAGTACTTC.

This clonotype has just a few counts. The CDR3 here is CASSEWDGEQYF. CDR3 nucleotide sequence: TGTGCCAGCAGTGAATGGGATGGGGAGCAGTACTTC. This chain links TRBV2 with TRBJ2-7, with D hard to call. The CDR3 has 12 amino acids. V dropped 2 bases and J dropped 7 bases, with 9 bases sitting between them. Germline CDR1 reads SNHLY; CDR2 reads FYNNEI.

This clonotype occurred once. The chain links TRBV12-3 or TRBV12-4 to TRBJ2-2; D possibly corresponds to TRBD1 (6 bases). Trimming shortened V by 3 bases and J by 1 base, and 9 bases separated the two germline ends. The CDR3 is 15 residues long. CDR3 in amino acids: CASSFTGLNTGELFF. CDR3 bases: TGTGCCAGCAGTTTTACAGGGTTGAACACCGGGGAGCTGTTTTTT.

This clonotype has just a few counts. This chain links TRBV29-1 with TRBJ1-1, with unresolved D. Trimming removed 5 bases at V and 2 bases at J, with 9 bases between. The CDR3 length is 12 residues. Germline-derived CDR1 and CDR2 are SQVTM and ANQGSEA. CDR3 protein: CSVYQVNTEAFF. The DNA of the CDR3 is TGCAGCGTTTATCAAGTTAACACTGAAGCTTTCTTT. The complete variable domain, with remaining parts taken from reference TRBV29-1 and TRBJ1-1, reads SAVISQKPSRDICQRGTSLTIQCQVDSQVTMMFWYRQQPGQSLTLIATANQGSEATYESGFVIDKFPISRPNLTFSTLTVSNMSPEDSSIYLCSVYQVNTEAFFGQGTRLTVV.

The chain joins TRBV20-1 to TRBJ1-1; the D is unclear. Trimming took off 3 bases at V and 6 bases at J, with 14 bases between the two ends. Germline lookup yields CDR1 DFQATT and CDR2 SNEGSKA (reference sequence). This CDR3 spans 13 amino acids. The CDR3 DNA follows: TGCAGTGCTAGGTTACCCACCGGGGCTGAAGCTTTCTTT. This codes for CSARLPTGAEAFF.

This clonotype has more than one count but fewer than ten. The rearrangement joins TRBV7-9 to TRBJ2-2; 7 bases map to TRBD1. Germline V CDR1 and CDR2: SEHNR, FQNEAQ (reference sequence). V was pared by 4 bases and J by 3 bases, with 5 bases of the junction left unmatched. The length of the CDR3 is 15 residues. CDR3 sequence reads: CASSSWDSYTGELFF. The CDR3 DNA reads TGTGCCAGCAGCTCATGGGACAGCTACACCGGGGAGCTGTTTTTT. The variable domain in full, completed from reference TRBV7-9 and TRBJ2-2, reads DTGVSQNPRHKITKRGQNVTFRCDPISEHNRLYWYRQTLGQGPEFLTYFQNEAQLEKSRLLSDRFSAERPKGSFSTLEIQRTEQGDSAMYLCASSSWDSYTGELFFGEGSRLTVL.

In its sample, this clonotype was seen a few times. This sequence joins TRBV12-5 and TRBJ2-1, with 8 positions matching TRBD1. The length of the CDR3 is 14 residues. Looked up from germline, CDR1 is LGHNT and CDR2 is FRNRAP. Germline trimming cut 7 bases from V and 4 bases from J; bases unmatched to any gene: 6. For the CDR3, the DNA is TGTGCTAGTGCCCCGGACAGGGAATACAATGAGCAGTTCTTC. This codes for CASAPDREYNEQFF.

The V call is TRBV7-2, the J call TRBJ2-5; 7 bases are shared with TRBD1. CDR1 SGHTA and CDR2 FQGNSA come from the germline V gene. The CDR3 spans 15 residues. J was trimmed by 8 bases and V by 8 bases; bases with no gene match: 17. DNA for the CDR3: TGTGCCAGCTCACCACAGGGGTCAGGGTTTGATACCCAGTACTTC. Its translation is CASSPQGSGFDTQYF.

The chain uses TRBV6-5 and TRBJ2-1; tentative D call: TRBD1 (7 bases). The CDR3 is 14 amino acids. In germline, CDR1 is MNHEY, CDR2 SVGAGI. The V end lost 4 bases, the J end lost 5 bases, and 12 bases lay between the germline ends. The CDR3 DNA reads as TGTGCCAGCAGTTCGGCGGGACAGCACAATGAGCAGTTCTTC. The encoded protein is CASSSAGQHNEQFF.

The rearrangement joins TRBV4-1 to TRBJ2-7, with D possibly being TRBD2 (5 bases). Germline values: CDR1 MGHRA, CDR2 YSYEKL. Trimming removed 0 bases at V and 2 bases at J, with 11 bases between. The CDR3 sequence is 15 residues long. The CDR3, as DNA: TGCGCCAGCAGCCAAGAACATACGGAGGCCTACGAGCAGTACTTC. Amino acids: CASSQEHTEAYEQYF.

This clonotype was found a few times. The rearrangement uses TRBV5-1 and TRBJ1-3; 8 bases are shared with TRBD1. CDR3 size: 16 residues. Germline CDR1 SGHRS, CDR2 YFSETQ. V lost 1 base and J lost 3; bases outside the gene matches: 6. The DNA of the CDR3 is TGCGCCAGCAGCTTGAAGCAGGGGGCGAGTGGAAACACCATATATTTT. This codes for CASSLKQGASGNTIYF.